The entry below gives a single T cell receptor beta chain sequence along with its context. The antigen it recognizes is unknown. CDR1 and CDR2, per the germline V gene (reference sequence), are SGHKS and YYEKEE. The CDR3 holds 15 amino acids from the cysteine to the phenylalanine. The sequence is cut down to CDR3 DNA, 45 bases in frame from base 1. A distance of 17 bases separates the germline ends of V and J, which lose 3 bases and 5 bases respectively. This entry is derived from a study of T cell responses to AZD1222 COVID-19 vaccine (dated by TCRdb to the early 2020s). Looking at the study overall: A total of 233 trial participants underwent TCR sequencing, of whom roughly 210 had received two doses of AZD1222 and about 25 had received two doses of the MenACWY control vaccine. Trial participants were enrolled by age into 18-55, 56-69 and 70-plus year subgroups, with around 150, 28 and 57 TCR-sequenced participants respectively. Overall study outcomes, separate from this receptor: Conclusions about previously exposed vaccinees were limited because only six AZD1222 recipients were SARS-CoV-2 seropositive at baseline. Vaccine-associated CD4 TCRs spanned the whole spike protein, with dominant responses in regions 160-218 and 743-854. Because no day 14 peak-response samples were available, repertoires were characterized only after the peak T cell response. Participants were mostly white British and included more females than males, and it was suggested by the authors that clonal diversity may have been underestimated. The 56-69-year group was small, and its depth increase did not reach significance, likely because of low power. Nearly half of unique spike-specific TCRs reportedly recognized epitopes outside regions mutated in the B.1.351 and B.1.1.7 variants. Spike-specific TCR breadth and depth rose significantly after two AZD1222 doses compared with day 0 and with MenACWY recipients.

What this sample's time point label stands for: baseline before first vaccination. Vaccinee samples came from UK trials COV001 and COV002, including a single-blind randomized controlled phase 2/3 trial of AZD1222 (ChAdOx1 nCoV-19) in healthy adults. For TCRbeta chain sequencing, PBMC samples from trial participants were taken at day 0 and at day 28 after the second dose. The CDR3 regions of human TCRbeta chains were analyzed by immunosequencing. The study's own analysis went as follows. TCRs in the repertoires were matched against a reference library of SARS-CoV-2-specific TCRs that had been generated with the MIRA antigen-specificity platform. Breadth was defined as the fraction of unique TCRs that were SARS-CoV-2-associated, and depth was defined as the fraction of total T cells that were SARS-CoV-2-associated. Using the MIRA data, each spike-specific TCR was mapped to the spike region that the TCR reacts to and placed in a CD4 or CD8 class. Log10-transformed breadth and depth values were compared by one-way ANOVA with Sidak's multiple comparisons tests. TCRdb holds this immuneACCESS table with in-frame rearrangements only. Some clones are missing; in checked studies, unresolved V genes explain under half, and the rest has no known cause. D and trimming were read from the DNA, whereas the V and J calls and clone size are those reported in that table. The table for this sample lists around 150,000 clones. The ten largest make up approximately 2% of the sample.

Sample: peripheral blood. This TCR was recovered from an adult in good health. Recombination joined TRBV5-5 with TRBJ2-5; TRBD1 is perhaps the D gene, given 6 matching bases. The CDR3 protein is CASSSGDTLAETQYF. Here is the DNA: TGTGCCAGCAGCTCAGGGGACACTTTAGCGGAGACCCAGTACTTC.